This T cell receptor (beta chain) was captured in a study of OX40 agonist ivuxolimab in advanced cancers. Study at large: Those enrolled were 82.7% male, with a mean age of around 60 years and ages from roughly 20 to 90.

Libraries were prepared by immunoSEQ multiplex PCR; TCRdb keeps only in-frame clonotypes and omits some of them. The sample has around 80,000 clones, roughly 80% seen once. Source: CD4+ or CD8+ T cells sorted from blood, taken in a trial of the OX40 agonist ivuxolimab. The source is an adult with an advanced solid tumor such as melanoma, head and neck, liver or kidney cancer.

The CDR3 loop reads CASSSLSGTLTDTQYF. The CDR3 DNA follows: TGTGCCAGCAGCTCGCTATCAGGGACCTTAACAGATACGCAGTATTTT. The chain links TRBV7-8 to TRBJ2-3, with D perhaps assigned TRBD1 or TRBD2 (5 bases each). V lost 4 bases and J 3 bases, leaving 17 bases between the germline ends. The CDR3 is made up of 16 amino acids. The germline gives CDR1 SGHVS, CDR2 FQNEAQ. The full variable domain, in which reference TRBV7-8 and TRBJ2-3 provide the parts outside the CDR3, is GAGVSQSPRYKVAKRGQDVALRCDPISGHVSLFWYQQALGQGPEFLTYFQNEAQLDKSGLPSDRFFAERPEGSVSTLKIQRTQQEDSAVYLCASSSLSGTLTDTQYFGPGTRLTVL.